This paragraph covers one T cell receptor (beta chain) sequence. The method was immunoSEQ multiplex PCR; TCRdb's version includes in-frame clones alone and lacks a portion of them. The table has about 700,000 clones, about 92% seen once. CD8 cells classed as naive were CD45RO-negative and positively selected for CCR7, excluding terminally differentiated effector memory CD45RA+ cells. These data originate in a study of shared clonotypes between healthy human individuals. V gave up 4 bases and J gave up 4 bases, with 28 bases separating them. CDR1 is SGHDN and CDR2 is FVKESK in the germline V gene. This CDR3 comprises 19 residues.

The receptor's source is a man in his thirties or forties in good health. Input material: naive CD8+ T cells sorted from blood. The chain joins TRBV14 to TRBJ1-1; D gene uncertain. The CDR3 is CASSPNTRPLTSLGTEAFF. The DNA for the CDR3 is TGTGCCAGCAGCCCAAATACAAGGCCCTTGACCTCCCTGGGCACTGAAGCTTTCTTT.